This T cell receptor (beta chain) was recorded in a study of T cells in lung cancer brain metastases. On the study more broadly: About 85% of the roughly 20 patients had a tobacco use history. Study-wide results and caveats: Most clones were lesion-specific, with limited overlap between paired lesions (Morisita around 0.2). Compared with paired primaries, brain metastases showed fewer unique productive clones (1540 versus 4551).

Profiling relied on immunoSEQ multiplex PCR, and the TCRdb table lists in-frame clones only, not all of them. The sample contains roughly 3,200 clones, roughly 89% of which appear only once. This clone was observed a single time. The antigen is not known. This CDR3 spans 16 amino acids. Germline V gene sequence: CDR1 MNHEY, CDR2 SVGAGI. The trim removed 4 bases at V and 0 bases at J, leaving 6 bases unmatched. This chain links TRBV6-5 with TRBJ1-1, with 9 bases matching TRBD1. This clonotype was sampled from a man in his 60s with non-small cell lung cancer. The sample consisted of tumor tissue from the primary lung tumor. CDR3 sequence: CASSFHRGLVNTEAFF. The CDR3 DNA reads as TGTGCCAGCAGTTTCCACAGGGGGCTAGTGAACACTGAAGCTTTCTTT.